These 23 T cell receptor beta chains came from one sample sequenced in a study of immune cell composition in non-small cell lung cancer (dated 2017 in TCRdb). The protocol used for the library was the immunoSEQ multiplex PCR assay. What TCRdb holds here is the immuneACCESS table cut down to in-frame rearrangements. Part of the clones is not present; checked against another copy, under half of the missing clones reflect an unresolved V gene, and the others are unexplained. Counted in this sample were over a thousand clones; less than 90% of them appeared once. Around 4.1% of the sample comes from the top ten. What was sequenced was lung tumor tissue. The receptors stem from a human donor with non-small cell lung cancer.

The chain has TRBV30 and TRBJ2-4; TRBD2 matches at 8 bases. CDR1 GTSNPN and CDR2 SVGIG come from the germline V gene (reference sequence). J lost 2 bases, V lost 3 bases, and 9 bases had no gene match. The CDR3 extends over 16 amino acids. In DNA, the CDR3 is TGTGCCTGGAGGTCCAAGCGGGGGCCCCCCAAAAACATTCAGTACTTC. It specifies CAWRSKRGPPKNIQYF.

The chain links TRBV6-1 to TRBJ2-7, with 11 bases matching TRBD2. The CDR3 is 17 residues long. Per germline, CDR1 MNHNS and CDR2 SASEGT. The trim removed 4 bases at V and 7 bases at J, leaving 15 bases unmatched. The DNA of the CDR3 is TGTGCCAGCAGTGGCATGCTAGCGGGAGGAGGTCCGGAGGAGCAGTACTTC. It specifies CASSGMLAGGGPEEQYF.

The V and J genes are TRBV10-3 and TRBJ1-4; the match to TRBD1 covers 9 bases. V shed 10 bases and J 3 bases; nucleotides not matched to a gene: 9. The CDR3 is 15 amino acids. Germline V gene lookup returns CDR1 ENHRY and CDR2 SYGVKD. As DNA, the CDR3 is TGTGCCACCAAAATTGGACAGGGGTCTAATGAAAAACTGTTTTTT. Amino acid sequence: CATKIGQGSNEKLFF.

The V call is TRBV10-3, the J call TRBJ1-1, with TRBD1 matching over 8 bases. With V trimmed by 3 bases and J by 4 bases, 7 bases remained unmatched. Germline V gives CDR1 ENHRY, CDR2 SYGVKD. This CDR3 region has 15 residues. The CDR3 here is CAISDPGGASTEAFF. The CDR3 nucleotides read TGTGCCATCAGTGACCCAGGGGGCGCGTCCACTGAAGCTTTCTTT.

For the CDR3, the DNA is TGCGCCAGCAGCCAAGCCCCCCCCCACAGACAGGTTAGCACAGATACGCAGTATTTT. Translated: CASSQAPPHRQVSTDTQYF. The gene calls are TRBV4-3 and TRBJ2-3; D is possibly TRBD1 (6 bases). The CDR3 runs to 19 residues. Germline values: CDR1 LGHNA, CDR2 YSLEER. V lost 1 base to trimming and J lost 0 bases, with 20 bases between them.

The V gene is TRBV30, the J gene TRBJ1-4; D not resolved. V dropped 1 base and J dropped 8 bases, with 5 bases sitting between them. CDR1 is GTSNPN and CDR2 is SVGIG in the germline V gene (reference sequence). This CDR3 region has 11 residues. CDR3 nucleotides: TGTGCCTGGAGTGAACTGGAAAAACTGTTTTTT. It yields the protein CAWSELEKLFF.

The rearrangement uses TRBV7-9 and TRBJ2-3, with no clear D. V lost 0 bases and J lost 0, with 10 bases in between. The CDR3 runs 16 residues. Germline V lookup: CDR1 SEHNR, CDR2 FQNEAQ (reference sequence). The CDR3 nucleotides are TGTGCCAGCAGCTTAGCGGTAGTCGGTAGCACAGATACGCAGTATTTT. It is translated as CASSLAVVGSTDTQYF.

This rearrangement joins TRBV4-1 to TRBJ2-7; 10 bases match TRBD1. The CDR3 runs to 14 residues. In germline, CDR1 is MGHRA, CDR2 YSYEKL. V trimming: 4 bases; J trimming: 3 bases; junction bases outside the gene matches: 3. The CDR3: CASSRGQGIYEQYF. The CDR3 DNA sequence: TGCGCCAGCAGCCGGGGACAGGGGATCTACGAGCAGTACTTC.

The CDR3 bases are TGTGCCAGTAGTCCCCCTGTCTCCCGGGAAAGGGAGCTGTTTTTT. It specifies CASSPPVSRERELFF. The rearrangement uses TRBV19 and TRBJ2-2; possible D gene TRBD2, 5 bases. Deletions cut 5 bases from V and 9 bases from J, with 19 bases between. CDR3 size: 15 residues. Germline V gene lookup returns CDR1 LNHDA and CDR2 SQIVND (reference sequence).

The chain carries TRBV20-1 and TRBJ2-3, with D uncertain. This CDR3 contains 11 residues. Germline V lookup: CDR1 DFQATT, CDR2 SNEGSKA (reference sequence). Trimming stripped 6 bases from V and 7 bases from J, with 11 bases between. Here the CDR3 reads CSAPRRNTQYF. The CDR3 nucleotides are TGCAGTGCCCCTAGACGGAATACGCAGTATTTT.

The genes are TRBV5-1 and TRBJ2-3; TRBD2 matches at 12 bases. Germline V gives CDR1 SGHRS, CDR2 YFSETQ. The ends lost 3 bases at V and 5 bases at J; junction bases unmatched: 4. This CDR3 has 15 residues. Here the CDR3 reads CASSWTSGEVDTQYF. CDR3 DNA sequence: TGCGCCAGCAGCTGGACTAGCGGGGAGGTAGATACGCAGTATTTT.

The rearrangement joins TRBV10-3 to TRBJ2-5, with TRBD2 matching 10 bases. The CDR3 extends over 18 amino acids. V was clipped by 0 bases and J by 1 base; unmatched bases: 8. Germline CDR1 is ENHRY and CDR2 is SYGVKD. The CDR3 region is CAISESGGGLAVQETQYF. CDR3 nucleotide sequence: TGTGCCATCAGTGAGTCCGGGGGAGGACTAGCGGTCCAAGAGACCCAGTACTTC.

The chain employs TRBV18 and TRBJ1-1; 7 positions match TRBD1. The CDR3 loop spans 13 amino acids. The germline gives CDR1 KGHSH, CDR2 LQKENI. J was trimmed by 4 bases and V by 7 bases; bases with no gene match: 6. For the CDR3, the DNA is TGTGCCAGCTTCTCTGGGACAGTCACTGAAGCTTTCTTT. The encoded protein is CASFSGTVTEAFF.

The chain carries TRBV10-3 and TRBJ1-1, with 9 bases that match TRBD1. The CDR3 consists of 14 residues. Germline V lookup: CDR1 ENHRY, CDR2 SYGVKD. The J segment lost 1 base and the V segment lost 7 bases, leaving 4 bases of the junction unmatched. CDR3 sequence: CAIMEGQGNTEAFF. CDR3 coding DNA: TGTGCCATCATGGAGGGACAGGGGAACACTGAAGCTTTCTTT.

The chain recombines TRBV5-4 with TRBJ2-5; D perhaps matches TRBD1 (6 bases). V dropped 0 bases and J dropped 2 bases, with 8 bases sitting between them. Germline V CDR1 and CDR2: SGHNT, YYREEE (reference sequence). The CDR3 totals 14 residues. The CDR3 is CASSLGQEQETQYF. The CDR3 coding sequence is TGTGCCAGCAGCTTGGGACAGGAGCAAGAGACCCAGTACTTC.

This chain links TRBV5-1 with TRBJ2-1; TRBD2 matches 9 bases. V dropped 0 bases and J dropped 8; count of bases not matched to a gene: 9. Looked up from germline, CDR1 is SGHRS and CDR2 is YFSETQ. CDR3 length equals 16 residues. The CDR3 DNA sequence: TGCGCCAGCAGCTTGGCCAAGCTTTCTAGCGGGGATGAGCAGTTCTTC. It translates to CASSLAKLSSGDEQFF. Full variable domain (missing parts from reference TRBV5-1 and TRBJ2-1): KAGVTQTPRYLIKTRGQQVTLSCSPISGHRSVSWYQQTPGQGLQFLFEYFSETQRNKGNFPGRFSGRQFSNSRSEMNVSTLELGDSALYLCASSLAKLSSGDEQFFGPGTRLTVL.

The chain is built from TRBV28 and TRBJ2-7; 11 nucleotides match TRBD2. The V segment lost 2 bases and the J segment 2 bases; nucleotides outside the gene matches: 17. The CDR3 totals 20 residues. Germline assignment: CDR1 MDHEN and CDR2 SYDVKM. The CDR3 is CASSLPIPPLLAGEPYEQYF. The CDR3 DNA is TGTGCCAGCAGTTTACCAATCCCCCCTCTACTAGCGGGAGAACCCTACGAGCAGTACTTC.

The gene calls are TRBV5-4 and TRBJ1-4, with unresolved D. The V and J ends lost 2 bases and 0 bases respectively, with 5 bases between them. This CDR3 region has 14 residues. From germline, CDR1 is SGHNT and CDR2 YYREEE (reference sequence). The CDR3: CASSFGTTNEKLFF. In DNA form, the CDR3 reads TGTGCCAGCAGCTTCGGGACAACTAATGAAAAACTGTTTTTT.

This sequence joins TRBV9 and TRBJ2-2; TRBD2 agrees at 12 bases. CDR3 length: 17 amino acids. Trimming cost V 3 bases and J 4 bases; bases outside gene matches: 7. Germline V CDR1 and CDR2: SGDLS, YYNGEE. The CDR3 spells CASSARTSGTSTGELFF. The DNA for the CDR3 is TGTGCCAGCAGCGCCCGGACTAGCGGGACCAGCACCGGGGAGCTGTTTTTT.

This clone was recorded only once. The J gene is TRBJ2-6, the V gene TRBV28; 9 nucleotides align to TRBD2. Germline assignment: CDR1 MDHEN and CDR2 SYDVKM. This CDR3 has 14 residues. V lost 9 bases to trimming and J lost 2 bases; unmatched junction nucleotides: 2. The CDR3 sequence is CASSGGAGANVLTF. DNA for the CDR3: TGTGCCAGTAGCGGGGGCGCTGGGGCCAACGTCCTGACTTTC.

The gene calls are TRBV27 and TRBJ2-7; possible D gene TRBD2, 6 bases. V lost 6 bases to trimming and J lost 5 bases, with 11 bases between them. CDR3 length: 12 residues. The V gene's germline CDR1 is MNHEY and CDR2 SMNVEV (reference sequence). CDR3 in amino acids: CASRAGLDEQYF. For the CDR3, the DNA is TGTGCCAGCAGGGCGGGGCTGGACGAGCAGTACTTC.

Here the CDR3 reads CASRLSRQGTDTQYF. Written as DNA, the CDR3 is TGTGCCAGCAGGTTAAGCAGGCAGGGTACAGATACGCAGTATTTT. This rearrangement joins TRBV6-1 to TRBJ2-3; weak D call: TRBD1 (5 bases). This CDR3 contains 15 residues. CDR1 MNHNS and CDR2 SASEGT come from the germline V gene. V was clipped by 6 bases and J by 3 bases, with 16 bases between them.

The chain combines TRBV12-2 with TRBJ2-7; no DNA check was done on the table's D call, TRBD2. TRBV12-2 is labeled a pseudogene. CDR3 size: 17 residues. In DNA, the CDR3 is TGTGCAAGTCGCTTAGAGCTAGCGGGAGGCCTGGGGAACGAGCAGTACTTC. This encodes CASRLELAGGLGNEQYF.